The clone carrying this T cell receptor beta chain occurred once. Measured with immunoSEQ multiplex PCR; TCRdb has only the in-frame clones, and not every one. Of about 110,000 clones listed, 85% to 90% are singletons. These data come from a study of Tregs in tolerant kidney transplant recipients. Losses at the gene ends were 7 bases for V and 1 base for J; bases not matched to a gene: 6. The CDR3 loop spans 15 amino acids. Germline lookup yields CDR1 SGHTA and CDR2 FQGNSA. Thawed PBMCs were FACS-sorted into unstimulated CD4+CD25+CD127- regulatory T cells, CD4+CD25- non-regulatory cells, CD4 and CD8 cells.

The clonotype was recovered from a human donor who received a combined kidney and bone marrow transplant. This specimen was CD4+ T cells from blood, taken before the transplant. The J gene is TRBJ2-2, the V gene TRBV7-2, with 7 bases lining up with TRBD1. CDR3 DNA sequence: TGTGCCAGCACCCTAAGGGGGCAGAACACCGGGGAGCTGTTTTTT. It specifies CASTLRGQNTGELFF.